The 26 T cell receptor beta chains in this list originate from one sample, sequenced in a study of cytomegalovirus exposure and HLA in healthy donors. With 60 Vbeta and 13 Jbeta primers, the PCR was carried out. Clones were sequenced by immunoSEQ multiplex PCR, and TCRdb holds only the in-frame ones, with some missing. This sample has about 170,000 clones, with approximately 77% found just once. The specimen was PBMCs. These receptors were taken from a male donor in good health and CMV-seronegative.

The chain joins TRBV7-3 to TRBJ1-1, with TRBD1 matching 7 bases. The CDR3 contains 13 residues. The germline V gene has CDR1 SGHTA and CDR2 FQGTGA. J gave up 8 bases and V 2 bases, and 5 bases lay outside the gene matches. The CDR3 DNA is TGTGCCAGCAGCTTAGGGCGACAGGGCGAAGCTTTCTTT. As protein: CASSLGRQGEAFF.

The chain employs TRBV14 and TRBJ1-5, with 7 bases identical to TRBD1. J gave up 3 bases and V 3 bases, and 5 bases lay outside the gene matches. The CDR3 is made up of 15 amino acids. Germline values: CDR1 SGHDN, CDR2 FVKESK. In nucleotides, the CDR3 is TGTGCCAGCAGCCAGGAGGGACAGAACAATCAGCCCCAGCATTTT. Amino acids: CASSQEGQNNQPQHF.

This chain uses TRBV6-1 with TRBJ1-5; TRBD1 matches 7 bases. Per germline, CDR1 MNHNS and CDR2 SASEGT. The ends lost 2 bases at V and 7 bases at J; junction bases unmatched: 11. The CDR3 consists of 16 residues. The CDR3, as DNA: TGTGCCAGCAGTGAATCCCGACAGGGCCTGAACCAGCCCCAGCATTTT. Protein product: CASSESRQGLNQPQHF.

This sequence joins TRBV21-1 and TRBJ1-2; TRBD1, the D gene given by the table, was not confirmed from the DNA. TRBV21-1 is listed as a pseudogene. This CDR3 is 15 amino acids long. The CDR3: CASSKSGPGKSGYTF. CDR3 in DNA: TGTGCCAGCAGCAAAAGTGGGCCAGGGAAATCTGGCTACACCTTC.

This clone was seen only a few times. The chain uses TRBV5-1 and TRBJ1-2, with a weak D call TRBD1 (5 bases). From germline, CDR1 is SGHRS and CDR2 YFSETQ. V dropped 1 base and J dropped 3 bases, with 22 bases sitting between them. The CDR3 covers 18 residues. CDR3 loop: CASSLSFGLGQGDYGYTF. The CDR3 region has the DNA TGCGCCAGCAGCTTGTCCTTCGGGTTAGGGCAGGGTGACTATGGCTACACCTTC.

This clone was counted between two and nine times. The gene calls are TRBV11-1 and TRBJ1-1; D uncertain. This CDR3 comprises 14 residues. The V end was cut by 1 base, the J end by 5 bases, with 11 bases between. The germline V gene encodes CDR1 SGHAT and CDR2 FQDESV (reference sequence). The CDR3 DNA reads TGTGCCAGCAGCTTAGTCCGGGGAGGAACTGAAGCTTTCTTT. Translating gives CASSLVRGGTEAFF.

J is TRBJ2-7 and V is TRBV7-6; 9 bases agree with TRBD1. Germline CDR1 is SGHVS and CDR2 is FNYEAQ. With 5 bases clipped from V and 7 bases from J, the junction kept 9 bases outside the gene matches. This CDR3 region has 14 residues. CDR3 DNA: TGTGCCAGCAGCCCATTCTGGACAGGGGAAGAGCAGTACTTC. Translating it yields CASSPFWTGEEQYF.

The V call is TRBV7-6, the J call TRBJ1-3; 10 positions agree with TRBD1. CDR1 and CDR2 from the germline V gene are SGHVS and FNYEAQ. Trimming cost V 4 bases and J 1 base; bases outside gene matches: 16. The CDR3 is 20 residues long. CDR3 nucleotides: TGTGCCAGCAGCTCCCGAGAAAAATCCGGGACAGGGGTATCTGGAAACACCATATATTTT. Protein sequence: CASSSREKSGTGVSGNTIYF.

This chain uses TRBV13 with TRBJ2-1, with 8 nucleotides matching TRBD2. This CDR3 is 19 amino acids long. V lost 3 bases to trimming and J lost 3 bases; unmatched junction nucleotides: 16. Germline CDR1 reads PRHDT; CDR2 reads FYEKMQ (reference sequence). The CDR3 nucleotides are TGTGCCAGCAGCTTTATCAGGGCGGGAGGTTATGTGGACTACAATGAGCAGTTCTTC. As protein: CASSFIRAGGYVDYNEQFF.

This clone was counted between two and nine times. CDR3 region: CASRSSGSAGNTIYF. For the CDR3, the DNA is TGTGCCAGCCGAAGCTCAGGGTCGGCTGGAAACACCATATATTTT. The rearrangement links TRBV27 to TRBJ1-3; TRBD1 is a possible D gene (5 bases). The CDR3 totals 15 residues. Germline loops: CDR1 MNHEY, CDR2 SMNVEV (reference sequence). V lost 8 bases and J 2 bases, leaving 16 bases between the germline ends.

The chain couples TRBV23-1 to TRBJ2-3; 9 bases fit TRBD1. TRBV23-1 counts as an open reading frame of uncertain function. The CDR3 consists of 18 residues. With V trimmed by 0 bases and J by 3 bases, 10 bases remained unmatched. For the CDR3, the DNA is TGCGCCAGCAGTCAATCCTCGGACAGGGGTTATGAAACAGATACGCAGTATTTT. Its translation: CASSQSSDRGYETDTQYF.

This chain joins TRBV7-2 and TRBJ2-1, with 12 bases fitting TRBD2. Germline-derived CDR1 and CDR2 are SGHTA and FQGNSA. The V segment lost 4 bases and the J segment 2 bases; nucleotides outside the gene matches: 3. CDR3 length equals 16 residues. Written as DNA, the CDR3 is TGTGCCAGCAGCTCTAGCGGGAGGGGAGCCTACAATGAGCAGTTCTTC. Translated: CASSSSGRGAYNEQFF.

This clone was seen just once. V and J are TRBV27 and TRBJ2-3, with D unresolved. CDR1 is MNHEY, CDR2 SMNVEV, per germline (reference sequence). The CDR3 is 14 amino acids. Trimming stripped 6 bases from V and 14 bases from J, with 24 bases between. CDR3 protein: CASSSRVVQRYPYF. The CDR3 DNA reads TGTGCCAGCAGCTCCCGCGTGGTTCAGCGTTACCCGTATTTT.

The chain joins TRBV6-5 to TRBJ2-2, with 12 bases lining up with TRBD2. CDR1 and CDR2 from the germline V gene are MNHEY and SVGAGI. With 4 bases clipped from V and 4 bases from J, the junction kept 4 bases outside the gene matches. The CDR3 contains 16 residues. In DNA, the CDR3 is TGTGCCAGCAGTTTGGGACTAGCGGGTTCCACCGGGGAGCTGTTTTTT. Its protein is CASSLGLAGSTGELFF.

V and J are TRBV7-2 and TRBJ1-5, with TRBD1 matching 9 bases. V trimming: 3 bases; J trimming: 10 bases; junction bases outside the gene matches: 7. The CDR3 has 14 amino acids. In germline, CDR1 is SGHTA, CDR2 FQGNSA. CDR3 DNA: TGTGCCAGCAGCTTGATGGGACAGGGACAACCCCAGCATTTT. Translating it yields CASSLMGQGQPQHF.

The chain couples TRBV18 to TRBJ2-5, with D unclear. The V gene lost 2 bases and the J gene lost 3 bases, with 4 bases spanning the gap. Germline CDR1 reads KGHSH; CDR2 reads LQKENI. The CDR3 loop spans 12 amino acids. For the CDR3, the DNA is TGTGCCAGCTCACCATTCGAAGAGACCCAGTACTTC. Translating it yields CASSPFEETQYF.

The chain is built from TRBV9 and TRBJ1-2, with TRBD1 matching 10 bases. The V segment lost 1 base and the J segment 5 bases; nucleotides outside the gene matches: 8. The CDR3 runs 16 residues. CDR1 SGDLS and CDR2 YYNGEE come from the germline V gene. CDR3 coding DNA: TGTGCCAGCAGCGTATACGGGGACAGGGGATTGTATGGCTACACCTTC. This gives the protein CASSVYGDRGLYGYTF.

This clone was observed once. The chain links TRBV14 to TRBJ1-6; tentatively, D is TRBD1 (5 bases). The CDR3 length is 16 residues. Germline CDR1 is SGHDN and CDR2 is FVKESK. The V end lost 2 bases, the J end lost 9 bases, and 17 bases lay between the germline ends. Here the CDR3 reads CASSQQTGLGASPLHF. As DNA, the CDR3 is TGTGCCAGCAGCCAACAAACGGGACTAGGTGCTTCACCCCTCCACTTT. The full variable domain, its missing parts supplied by reference TRBV14 and TRBJ1-6, is EAGVTQFPSHSVIEKGQTVTLRCDPISGHDNLYWYRRVMGKEIKFLLHFVKESKQDESGMPNNRFLAERTGGTYSTLKVQPAELEDSGVYFCASSQQTGLGASPLHFGNGTRLTVT.

CDR3 nucleotides: TGTGCCAGCAGCCCCTGGGACAGGTTATATGGCTACACCTTC. This gives the protein CASSPWDRLYGYTF. The chain couples TRBV5-4 to TRBJ1-2, with 8 bases matching TRBD1. The CDR3 contains 14 residues. V shed 4 bases, J shed 5 bases, and the junction held 7 bases outside the gene matches. CDR1 is SGHNT, CDR2 YYREEE, per germline (reference sequence).

The chain uses TRBV27 and TRBJ2-7; 13 bases are a match to TRBD2. Trimming removed 5 bases from V and 5 bases from J; junction bases left unmatched: 12. The germline V gene encodes CDR1 MNHEY and CDR2 SMNVEV (reference sequence). The CDR3 runs to 17 residues. CDR3: CASSPRTSGRWFHEQYF. The CDR3 coding sequence is TGTGCCAGCAGTCCACGGACTAGCGGGAGATGGTTCCACGAGCAGTACTTC.

The chain recombines TRBV29-1 with TRBJ2-1; 8 nucleotides line up with TRBD2. Germline V CDR1 and CDR2: SQVTM, ANQGSEA. The CDR3 consists of 17 residues. J lost 3 bases, V lost 3 bases, and 13 bases had no gene match. As DNA, the CDR3 is TGCAGCGTTGATAGGGGGTCTGGTAGCGGGAACTACAATGAGCAGTTCTTC. It codes for CSVDRGSGSGNYNEQFF.

The V call is TRBV5-5, the J call TRBJ2-1, with D tentatively TRBD2 (5 bases). The V end lost 4 bases, the J end lost 3 bases, and 17 bases lay between the germline ends. The CDR3 consists of 16 residues. Germline CDR1 is SGHKS and CDR2 is YYEKEE (reference sequence). CDR3 protein: CASSETSGWGYNEQFF. CDR3 coding DNA: TGTGCCAGCAGCGAGACTTCGGGATGGGGCTACAATGAGCAGTTCTTC.

The chain employs TRBV27 and TRBJ1-3; D may be TRBD1 (5 bases). The CDR3 extends over 13 amino acids. Germline values: CDR1 MNHEY, CDR2 SMNVEV (reference sequence). V was trimmed by 5 bases and J by 7 bases, leaving 12 bases between them. The CDR3 reads CASSPQGGNTIYF. CDR3 DNA: TGTGCCAGCAGTCCGCAGGGTGGCAACACCATATATTTT.

This chain links TRBV2 with TRBJ1-2; the D gene is possibly TRBD1 (6 bases). The germline gives CDR1 SNHLY, CDR2 FYNNEI. The CDR3 runs 15 residues. V lost 8 bases, J lost 4 bases, and 20 bases lay in between. CDR3 coding DNA: TGTGCCAGCCGGGAGGGGGAGGGGACAATCTATGGCTACACCTTC. Translation: CASREGEGTIYGYTF.

The chain couples TRBV19 to TRBJ2-3; TRBD2 matches 8 bases. The CDR3 loop spans 18 amino acids. Germline V CDR1 and CDR2: LNHDA, SQIVND (reference sequence). V gave up 5 bases and J gave up 2 bases; unmatched junction bases: 15. The CDR3 reads CASSPPAGLAGSTDTQYF. The CDR3 DNA reads as TGTGCCAGTAGTCCCCCGGCTGGGCTAGCGGGTTCCACAGATACGCAGTATTTT.

The chain recombines TRBV6-5 with TRBJ1-6; 8 bases map to TRBD1. The CDR3 is made up of 14 amino acids. The V and J ends lost 7 bases and 7 bases, in that order; junction bases with no gene match: 6. Germline-derived CDR1 and CDR2 are MNHEY and SVGAGI. The CDR3 DNA reads TGTGCCAGCACTAGACAGGGGCACAATTCACCCCTCCACTTT. Protein sequence: CASTRQGHNSPLHF.